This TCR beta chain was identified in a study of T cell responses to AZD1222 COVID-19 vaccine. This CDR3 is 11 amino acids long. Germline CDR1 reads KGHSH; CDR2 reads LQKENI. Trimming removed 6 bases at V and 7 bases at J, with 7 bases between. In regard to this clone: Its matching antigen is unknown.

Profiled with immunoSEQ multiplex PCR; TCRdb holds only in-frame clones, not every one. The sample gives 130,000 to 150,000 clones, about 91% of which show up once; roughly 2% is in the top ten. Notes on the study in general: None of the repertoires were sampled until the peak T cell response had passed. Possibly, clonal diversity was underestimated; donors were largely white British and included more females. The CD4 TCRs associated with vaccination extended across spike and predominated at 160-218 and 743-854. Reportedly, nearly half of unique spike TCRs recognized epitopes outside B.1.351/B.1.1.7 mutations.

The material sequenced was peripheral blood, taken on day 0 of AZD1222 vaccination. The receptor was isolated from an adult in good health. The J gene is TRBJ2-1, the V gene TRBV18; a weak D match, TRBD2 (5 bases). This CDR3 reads CASSEVNEQFF. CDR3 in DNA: TGTGCCAGCTCGGAGGTAAATGAGCAGTTCTTC. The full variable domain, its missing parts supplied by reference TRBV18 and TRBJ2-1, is NAGVMQNPRHLVRRRGQEARLRCSPMKGHSHVYWYRQLPEEGLKFMVYLQKENIIDESGMPKERFSAEFPKEGPSILRIQQVVRGDSAAYFCASSEVNEQFFGPGTRLTVL.